The present T cell receptor beta chain was sequenced within a study of cytomegalovirus exposure and HLA in healthy donors. General observations from the study: TCR beta sequences reportedly predicted the HLA-A and HLA-B alleles of most subjects accurately.

The CDR3 totals 12 residues. The germline V and J ends were trimmed by 3 bases and 6 bases, with 9 bases remaining between them. Germline lookup yields CDR1 SGHDT and CDR2 YYEEEE. PCR was performed using 60 Vbeta and 13 Jbeta primers. Repertoires were generated with immunoSEQ multiplex PCR, while TCRdb's copy carries only in-frame clones and drops some. The table shows some 120,000 clones, with approximately 78% occurring only once. Concerning this clone itself: Its target is not known.

The sample was PBMCs. The clonotype comes from a middle-aged woman in good health and CMV-seropositive. The rearrangement links TRBV5-6 to TRBJ1-1; D may be TRBD1 (6 bases). DNA for the CDR3: TGTGCCAGCAGCTCCGACAGGCCTGAAGCTTTCTTT. It encodes CASSSDRPEAFF.